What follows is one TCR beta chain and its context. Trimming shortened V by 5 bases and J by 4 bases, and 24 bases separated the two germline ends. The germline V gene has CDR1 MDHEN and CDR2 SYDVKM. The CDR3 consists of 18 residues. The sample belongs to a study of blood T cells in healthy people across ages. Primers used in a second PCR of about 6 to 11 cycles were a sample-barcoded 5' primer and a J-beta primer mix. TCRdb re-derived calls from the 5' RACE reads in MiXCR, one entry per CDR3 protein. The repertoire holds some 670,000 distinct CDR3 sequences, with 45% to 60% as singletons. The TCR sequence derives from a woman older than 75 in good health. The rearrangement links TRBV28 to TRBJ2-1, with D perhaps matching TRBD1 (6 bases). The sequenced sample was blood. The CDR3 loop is CASSPPTRRGLPYNEQFF. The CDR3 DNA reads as TGTGCCAGCAGTCCCCCCACGCGCAGGGGCCTGCCTTACAATGAGCAGTTCTTC.